Presented here are 9 T cell receptor beta chains from one specimen sequenced in a study of blood T cell repertoires in COVID-19. Clones were sequenced by immunoSEQ multiplex PCR, and TCRdb holds only the in-frame ones, with some missing. The data contain 150,000 to 200,000 clones, roughly 79% of them seen just once; the ten biggest clones take up 12%. Specimen: peripheral blood. The receptors derive from a woman older than 75 with COVID-19, enrolled during active disease.

This clone was recorded once. The chain employs TRBV30 and TRBJ2-3; TRBD1 matches 7 bases. Per germline, CDR1 GTSNPN and CDR2 SVGIG (reference sequence). V lost 4 bases and J lost 0; bases outside the gene matches: 4. The CDR3 covers 14 residues. The CDR3 region has the DNA TGTGCCTGGAAAACGGGACAGAGCACAGATACGCAGTATTTT. Residues: CAWKTGQSTDTQYF.

V is TRBV5-4 and J is TRBJ2-1; D not certain. The V end lost 2 bases, the J end lost 13 bases, and 19 bases lay between the germline ends. The CDR3 has 14 residues. Germline V lookup: CDR1 SGHNT, CDR2 YYREEE (reference sequence). DNA for the CDR3: TGTGCCAGCAGCTTATCCCCCCCCGAGGTTGGCCAGTTCTTC. Protein sequence: CASSLSPPEVGQFF.

The chain carries TRBV2 and TRBJ1-1; D ambiguous. This CDR3 contains 14 residues. Germline V CDR1 and CDR2: SNHLY, FYNNEI. V lost 3 bases and J 2 bases, leaving 10 bases between the germline ends. In DNA, the CDR3 is TGTGCCAGCAGTGAGGGAGAATACAACACTGAAGCTTTCTTT. Translation: CASSEGEYNTEAFF. Complete variable domain (other parts from reference TRBV2 and TRBJ1-1): EPEVTQTPSHQVTQMGQEVILRCVPISNHLYFYWYRQILGQKVEFLVSFYNNEISEKSEIFDDQFSVERPDGSNFTLKIRSTKLEDSAMYFCASSEGEYNTEAFFGQGTRLTVV.

This CDR3 is CASSYLDSRSHGYTF. The CDR3 bases are TGTGCCAGCAGCTACTTGGACAGCCGATCTCATGGCTACACCTTC. The V gene is TRBV5-6, the J gene TRBJ1-2, with D tentatively TRBD1 (6 bases). Trimming cost V 3 bases and J 6 bases, with 18 bases left between them. CDR3 size: 15 residues. Germline assignment: CDR1 SGHDT and CDR2 YYEEEE.

The chain couples TRBV19 to TRBJ1-2, with D unclear. The CDR3 extends over 12 amino acids. V dropped 3 bases and J dropped 8 bases, with 10 bases sitting between them. Germline CDR1 is LNHDA and CDR2 is SQIVND (reference sequence). CDR3 coding DNA: TGTGCCAGTAGTATTTATAACACAGGCTACACCTTC. Translating it yields CASSIYNTGYTF.

The V gene is TRBV5-5, the J gene TRBJ1-1; D remains unclear. Trimming cost V 0 bases and J 4 bases, with 13 bases left between them. Germline assignment: CDR1 SGHKS and CDR2 YYEKEE (reference sequence). The CDR3 extends over 15 amino acids. DNA for the CDR3: TGTGCCAGCAGCTTGGCCCTTGTGGGAGGCACTGAAGCTTTCTTT. Protein product: CASSLALVGGTEAFF.

The V gene is TRBV28, the J gene TRBJ2-3; 7 nucleotides agree with TRBD1. This CDR3 is 15 amino acids long. Germline CDR1 and CDR2: MDHEN and SYDVKM. Trimming cost V 6 bases and J 6 bases; bases outside gene matches: 12. The CDR3 DNA is TGTGCCAGCAGGGAGGACAGGCGCCCTGGGGATACGCAGTATTTT. It specifies CASREDRRPGDTQYF.

The rearrangement links TRBV14 to TRBJ2-7; TRBD1 might be the D (6 bases). Looked up from germline, CDR1 is SGHDN and CDR2 is FVKESK. This CDR3 region has 15 residues. V was clipped by 0 bases and J by 3 bases, with 12 bases between them. The CDR3: CASSQEGAIYYEQYF. The CDR3 nucleotides read TGTGCCAGCAGCCAAGAGGGGGCTATCTACTACGAGCAGTACTTC.

The chain links TRBV25-1 to TRBJ1-1; D possibly corresponds to TRBD1 (6 bases). CDR1 MGHDK and CDR2 SYGVNS come from the germline V gene. There are 15 residues in the CDR3. V lost 6 bases and J lost 5, with 19 bases in between. CDR3 region: CASRSTEQGWTEAFF. The CDR3 DNA follows: TGTGCCAGCAGGAGCACCGAGCAGGGGTGGACTGAAGCTTTCTTT.